What follows describes a single T cell receptor beta chain. The antigen remains unidentified. Sequenced with the Oncomine TCR Beta short-read assay was DNA taken from cultured CD4+ T cells. Each CDR3 protein is one row after TCRdb ran MiXCR on the PCR reads. This table has under 20,000 distinct CDR3 sequences, roughly 50% appearing once. This entry belongs to a study of vaccination and CD4 T cells after COVID-19. Treatment denoted: approximately nine-day PBMC culture with coronavirus spike peptide pools or control peptides (ViraFEST assay). The germline V gene encodes CDR1 SNHLY and CDR2 FYNNEI. V shed 5 bases, J shed 2 bases, and the junction held 11 bases outside the gene matches. The CDR3 sequence is 16 residues long.

Sequenced here: CD4+ T cells from blood, cultured in vitro, sampled before SARS-CoV-2 vaccination. This chain uses TRBV2 with TRBJ2-7; 8 nucleotides align to TRBD1. This receptor was obtained from a human donor who had recovered from COVID-19. CDR3 in amino acids: CASSINSGTGAYEQYF. DNA for the CDR3: TGTGCCAGCAGTATAAATTCCGGGACAGGAGCCTACGAGCAGTACTTC.